A single sample gave rise to the 10 T cell receptor beta chains below, sequenced in a study of cytomegalovirus exposure and HLA in healthy donors (dated by TCRdb to 2017 to 2019). Libraries were made using the immunoSEQ multiplex PCR assay. A mixture of 60 forward primers for TCR Vbeta segments and 13 reverse primers for TCR Jbeta segments was used in the multiplex PCR. TCRdb mirrors the immuneACCESS table, restricted to in-frame sequences. Some clones are absent from its copies; in checked studies, under half trace to an unresolved V gene, and the reason for the others is unknown. Present in this sample are 93,000 or so clones, about 77% of which were seen just once. 10% of the sample lies in the top ten. The sample comprised PBMCs. The receptors were gathered from a young woman in good health and CMV-seropositive.

This rearrangement joins TRBV29-1 to TRBJ2-7; TRBD2 agrees at 8 bases. Germline V gene lookup returns CDR1 SQVTM and CDR2 ANQGSEA. The CDR3 covers 12 residues. J was trimmed by 11 bases and V by 0 bases; bases with no gene match: 6. The CDR3 coding sequence is TGCAGCGTTGAAGACCCGGGGACTAGTGAGTACTTC. Translation gives CSVEDPGTSEYF.

The gene calls are TRBV11-3 and TRBJ2-1, with a weak D call TRBD1 (6 bases). CDR1 SGHNT and CDR2 YENEEA come from the germline V gene. The CDR3 has 16 residues. Trimming shortened V by 2 bases and J by 0 bases, and 11 bases separated the two germline ends. The CDR3 nucleotides are TGTGCCAGCAGCTTACAGGGGTTGGGCTCCTACAATGAGCAGTTCTTC. The encoded protein is CASSLQGLGSYNEQFF.

The genes are TRBV7-2 and TRBJ1-1, with a tentative D call TRBD1 (5 bases). Germline lookup yields CDR1 SGHTA and CDR2 FQGNSA. CDR3 size: 15 residues. The V gene lost 6 bases and the J gene lost 5 bases, with 19 bases spanning the gap. In nucleotides, the CDR3 is TGTGCCAGCAGGACCCCGATCGGAGGGGTAACTGAAGCTTTCTTT. It codes for CASRTPIGGVTEAFF.

The chain uses TRBV4-3 and TRBJ2-3, with 7 bases that match TRBD1. Trimming removed 1 base from V and 1 base from J; junction bases left unmatched: 8. The CDR3 runs 17 residues. Germline assignment: CDR1 LGHNA and CDR2 YSLEER. The chain's CDR3 is CASSQVIGTDGTDTQYF. CDR3 coding DNA: TGCGCCAGCAGCCAAGTCATTGGGACAGACGGCACAGATACGCAGTATTTT.

On this clone: Its ends do not fully match the called genes, so a read error is possible. V usage is TRBV7-7 and J usage is TRBJ2-5, with 7 bases fitting TRBD2. The CDR3 runs to 13 residues. The germline V gene has CDR1 SSHAT and CDR2 FNYEAQ (reference sequence). The CDR3 coding sequence is TGTGCTAGCAGCCGGACTAGAGAAGAGACCCAGTACTTC. The encoded protein is CASSRTREETQYF.

V gene TRBV11-2 combines with J gene TRBJ2-3; a weak D match, TRBD2 (7 bases). The length of the CDR3 is 14 residues. Germline V lookup: CDR1 SGHAT, CDR2 FQNNGV. V lost 4 bases to trimming and J lost 4 bases, with 12 bases between them. The DNA for the CDR3 is TGTGCCAGCAGCTGGGGGCGGGAGTCAGATACGCAGTATTTT. The encoded protein is CASSWGRESDTQYF.

The CDR3 DNA sequence: TGTGCCAGCAGCGTAGCAGGGACACAATCCGAAGCTTTCTTT. This codes for CASSVAGTQSEAFF. The J gene is TRBJ1-1, the V gene TRBV9; possibly TRBD1 for D (6 bases). The CDR3 sequence is 14 residues long. Germline V gene data show CDR1 as SGDLS and CDR2 as YYNGEE. Trimming left V 0 bases short and J 8 bases short, with 14 bases between.

This chain uses TRBV5-1 with TRBJ1-2, with 12 bases identical to TRBD1. V was clipped by 2 bases and J by 3 bases; unmatched bases: 11. Germline values: CDR1 SGHRS, CDR2 YFSETQ. The CDR3 sequence is 18 residues long. The CDR3 DNA is TGCGCCAGCAGCTTCGTGACGGGACAGGGGGCTGGATACTATGGCTACACCTTC. This sequence encodes CASSFVTGQGAGYYGYTF.

The V call is TRBV4-1, the J call TRBJ2-1; TRBD2 is a possible D gene (6 bases). There are 16 residues in the CDR3. V was shortened by 4 bases and J by 2 bases, with 15 bases between the two germline ends. CDR1 is MGHRA, CDR2 YSYEKL, per germline. The CDR3 bases are TGCGCCAGCAGCCGTACCGGGACTCGTACCTACAATGAGCAGTTCTTC. Protein: CASSRTGTRTYNEQFF.

CDR3 loop: CASSLGKGHLSGNTIYF. The CDR3, as DNA: TGTGCCAGCAGCTTAGGAAAGGGACACCTCTCTGGAAACACCATATATTTT. The chain carries TRBV7-9 and TRBJ1-3, with a tentative D call TRBD1 (6 bases). Trimming left V 1 base short and J 0 bases short, with 13 bases between. The CDR3 sequence is 17 residues long. Germline CDR1 reads SEHNR; CDR2 reads FQNEAQ (reference sequence).